These T cell receptor beta chains were read from a single sample in a study of a mutant IDH1 vaccine in newly diagnosed glioma. Their recognized antigens are unknown. Profiled with immunoSEQ multiplex PCR; TCRdb holds only in-frame clones, not every one. The profile shows over 35,000 clones, roughly 81% of them singletons. This specimen consisted of PBMCs, obtained from a glioma patient whose treatment included an IDH1 peptide vaccine. All receptors come from a man in his forties or fifties with glioma. Each CDR3 is given with its conserved first and last residue. A D gene is named only where the DNA matches it firmly. The size entry is marked missing in some rows and otherwise reads once, few, many or a size class.

V: TRBV21-1; J: TRBJ1-2; size: -; D: -; CDR3: CASSKKARLHYGYTF; DNA: TGTGCCAGCAGCAAAAAAGCCAGGCTTCACTATGGCTACACCTTC
V: TRBV7-8; J: TRBJ1-2; size: -; D: -; CDR3: CASSTAGANGYTF; DNA: TGTGCCAGCAGCACCGCGGGGGCGAATGGCTACACCTTC
V: TRBV4-1; J: TRBJ2-7; size: -; D: -; CDR3: CASSQDRISGYEQYF; DNA: TGCGCCAGCAGCCAAGATCGTATTTCTGGCTACGAGCAGTACTTC
V: TRBV9; J: TRBJ2-7; size: -; D: TRBD1; CDR3: CASSERTGISYEQYF; DNA: TGTGCCAGCAGCGAACGGACAGGGATCTCCTACGAGCAGTACTTC
V: TRBV30; J: TRBJ2-5; size: -; D: -; CDR3: CAWRSGGETQYF; DNA: TGTGCCTGGAGGTCCGGGGGAGAGACCCAGTACTTC
V: TRBV7-2; J: TRBJ2-1; size: -; D: TRBD2; CDR3: CASSFIAGAAYNEQFF; DNA: TGTGCCAGCAGCTTCATAGCGGGAGCAGCCTACAATGAGCAGTTCTTC
V: TRBV5-4; J: TRBJ2-1; size: -; D: TRBD2; CDR3: CASIGTSGSYNEQFF; DNA: TGTGCCAGTATCGGGACTAGCGGGAGTTACAATGAGCAGTTCTTC
V: TRBV30; J: TRBJ1-1; size: few; D: -; CDR3: CAWSIGGTTEAFF; DNA: TGTGCCTGGAGCATAGGGGGGACCACTGAAGCTTTCTTT
V: TRBV4-2; J: TRBJ1-2; size: -; D: -; CDR3: CASSQDRPRANYGYTF; DNA: TGTGCCAGCAGCCAAGATAGGCCTAGGGCCAACTATGGCTACACCTTC
V: TRBV2; J: TRBJ2-7; size: -; D: -; CDR3: CASSRPADSDEQYF; DNA: TGTGCCAGCAGTCGTCCGGCAGATTCTGACGAGCAGTACTTC
V: TRBV10-1; J: TRBJ2-4; size: -; D: -; CDR3: CASRAGRERNIQYF; DNA: TGCGCCAGCAGGGCAGGACGGGAGCGGAACATTCAGTACTTC
V: TRBV7-8; J: TRBJ2-1; size: -; D: TRBD2; CDR3: CAIAGGLAGGSEQFF; DNA: TGTGCCATCGCGGGGGGATTAGCGGGAGGGAGTGAGCAGTTCTTC
V: TRBV5-6; J: TRBJ2-5; size: -; D: -; CDR3: CASSFGGRETQYF; DNA: TGTGCCAGCAGCTTTGGAGGCCGGGAGACCCAGTACTTC
V: TRBV10-3; J: TRBJ1-1; size: few; D: -; CDR3: CAISETGNTEAFF; DNA: TGTGCCATCAGTGAGACAGGGAACACTGAAGCTTTCTTT
V: TRBV6-5; J: TRBJ2-2; size: -; D: TRBD1; CDR3: CASSYIGDRNTGELFF; DNA: TGTGCCAGCAGTTACATTGGGGACAGGAACACCGGGGAGCTGTTTTTT
V: TRBV7-9; J: TRBJ2-7; size: -; D: -; CDR3: CASSPDRRSYEQYF; DNA: TGTGCCAGCAGCCCTGACAGGCGGTCATACGAGCAGTACTTC
V: TRBV7-2; J: TRBJ2-1; size: few; D: -; CDR3: CASSLVVSGPVNEQFF; DNA: TGTGCCAGCAGCTTAGTCGTCAGCGGACCGGTCAATGAGCAGTTCTTC
V: TRBV7-8; J: TRBJ1-6; size: -; D: -; CDR3: CASSLVRPGSVNGNSPLHF; DNA: TGTGCCAGCAGCTTAGTCCGTCCGGGATCGGTAAATGGAAATTCACCCCTCCACTTT
V: TRBV19; J: TRBJ1-1; size: -; D: -; CDR3: CASTKGVNTEAFF; DNA: TGTGCCAGTACTAAGGGAGTGAACACTGAAGCTTTCTTT
V: TRBV29-1; J: TRBJ2-3; size: -; D: TRBD2; CDR3: CSARASGTRTDTQYF; DNA: TGCAGCGCACGGGCCAGCGGGACTAGAACAGATACGCAGTATTTT
V: TRBV7-2; J: TRBJ1-5; size: -; D: -; CDR3: CASSLEGTSNQPQHF; DNA: TGTGCCAGCAGCCTAGAGGGAACGAGCAATCAGCCCCAGCATTTT
V: TRBV27; J: TRBJ2-3; size: -; D: -; CDR3: CASSFQGYPPDTQYF; DNA: TGTGCCAGCAGTTTTCAGGGGTACCCACCGGATACGCAGTATTTT
V: TRBV14; J: TRBJ2-1; size: -; D: -; CDR3: CASSQWDSSYNEQFF; DNA: TGTGCCAGCAGCCAGTGGGACTCCTCCTACAATGAGCAGTTCTTC